This T cell receptor (beta chain) was retrieved from a study of cytomegalovirus exposure and HLA in healthy donors. PCR employed 60 Vbeta and 13 Jbeta primers. Under the authors' procedure: The count from a later analysis was some 76 million unique TCR beta chains, some 10 million of them shared. Profiled with immunoSEQ multiplex PCR; TCRdb holds only in-frame clones, not every one. V and J calls and clone size are as listed in that table; D and trimming were resolved from the DNA. The sample lists around 130,000 clones, about 80% occurring once. The length of the CDR3 is 15 residues. V shed 2 bases and J 4 bases; nucleotides not matched to a gene: 4. Germline CDR1 is SGHNT and CDR2 is YYREEE (reference sequence).

The clonotype was recovered from a boy aged 2 to 9 in good health and CMV-seronegative. The V and J genes are TRBV5-4 and TRBJ2-2; 8 bases map to TRBD2. Sequencing used PBMCs. The CDR3 reads CASSLAGESTGELFF. Here the CDR3 DNA reads TGTGCCAGCAGCTTAGCGGGGGAGAGCACCGGGGAGCTGTTTTTT.